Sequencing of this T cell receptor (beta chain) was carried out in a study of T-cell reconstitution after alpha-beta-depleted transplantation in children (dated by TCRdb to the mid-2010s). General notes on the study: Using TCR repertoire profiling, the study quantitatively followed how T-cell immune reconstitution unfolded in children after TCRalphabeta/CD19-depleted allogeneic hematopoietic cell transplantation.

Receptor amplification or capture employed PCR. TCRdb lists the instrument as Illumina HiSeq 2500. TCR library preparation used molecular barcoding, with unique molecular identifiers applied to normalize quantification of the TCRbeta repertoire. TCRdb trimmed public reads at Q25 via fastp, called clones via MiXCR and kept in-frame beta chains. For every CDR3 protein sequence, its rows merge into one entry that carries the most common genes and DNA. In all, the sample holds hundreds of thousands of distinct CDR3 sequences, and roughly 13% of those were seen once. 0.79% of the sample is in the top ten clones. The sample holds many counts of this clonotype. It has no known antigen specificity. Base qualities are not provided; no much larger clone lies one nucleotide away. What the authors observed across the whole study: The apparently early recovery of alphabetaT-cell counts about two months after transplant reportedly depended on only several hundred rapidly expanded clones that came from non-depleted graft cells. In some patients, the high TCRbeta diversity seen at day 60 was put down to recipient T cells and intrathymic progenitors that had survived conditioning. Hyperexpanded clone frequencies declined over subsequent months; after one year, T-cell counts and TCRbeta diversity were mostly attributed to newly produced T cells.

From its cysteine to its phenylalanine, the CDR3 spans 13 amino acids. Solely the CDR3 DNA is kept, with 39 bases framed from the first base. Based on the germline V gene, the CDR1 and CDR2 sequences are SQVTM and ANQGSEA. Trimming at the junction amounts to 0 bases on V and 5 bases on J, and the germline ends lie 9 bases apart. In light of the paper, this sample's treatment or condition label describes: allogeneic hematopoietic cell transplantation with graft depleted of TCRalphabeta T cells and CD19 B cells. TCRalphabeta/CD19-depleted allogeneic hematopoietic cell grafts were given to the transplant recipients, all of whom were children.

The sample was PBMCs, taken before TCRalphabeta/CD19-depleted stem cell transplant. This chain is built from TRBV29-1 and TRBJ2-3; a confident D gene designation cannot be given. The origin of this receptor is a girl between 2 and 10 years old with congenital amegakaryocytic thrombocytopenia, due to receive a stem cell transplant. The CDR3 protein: CSVEDARVDTQYF. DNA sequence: TGCAGCGTTGAAGACGCTCGAGTAGATACGCAGTATTTT.